This entry lists 29 T cell receptor beta chains sequenced from one sample in a study of blood T cell repertoires in COVID-19. Clones were read by immunoSEQ multiplex PCR, and TCRdb kept only the in-frame ones, dropping some. The data hold 15,000 to 20,000 clones, with 82% observed a single time. The sequenced sample was peripheral blood. The receptor set was obtained from a human donor in a cohort sampled during active COVID-19.

The V and J genes are TRBV28 and TRBJ2-1, with D possibly TRBD2 on 5 matching bases. Trimming removed 6 bases at V and 0 bases at J, with 18 bases between. From germline, CDR1 is MDHEN and CDR2 SYDVKM. The CDR3 length is 17 residues. The CDR3 here is CASRDGLTVSSYNEQFF. Written as DNA, the CDR3 is TGTGCCAGCAGGGATGGACTGACTGTTAGCTCCTACAATGAGCAGTTCTTC.

CDR3 amino acids: CASSDSSETGELFF. The CDR3 DNA reads TGTGCCAGCAGTGACTCTAGCGAAACCGGGGAGCTGTTTTTT. This rearrangement joins TRBV6-4 to TRBJ2-2; maybe TRBD2 (5 bases). CDR3 length: 14 amino acids. V was pared by 0 bases and J by 5 bases, with 7 bases between. Germline lookup yields CDR1 MRHNA and CDR2 SNTAGT.

The rearrangement uses TRBV19 and TRBJ1-4; 7 nucleotides line up with TRBD1. The CDR3 is made up of 14 amino acids. The junction had 13 bases not matched to a gene; V was cut back by 10 bases and J by 8 bases. The V gene's germline CDR1 is LNHDA and CDR2 SQIVND (reference sequence). The CDR3 protein is CATQSDREGEKLFF. CDR3 DNA sequence: TGTGCCACCCAAAGTGACAGGGAAGGAGAAAAACTGTTTTTT.

This sequence joins TRBV12-3 or TRBV12-4 and TRBJ1-2, with 7 bases matching TRBD1. With 7 bases clipped from V and 5 bases from J, the junction kept 7 bases outside the gene matches. CDR3 length equals 13 residues. The CDR3 region has the DNA TGTGCCAGCAACTATGACAGGGAGTATGGCTACACCTTC. This translates into CASNYDREYGYTF.

V and J are TRBV18 and TRBJ1-6, with a possible D match to TRBD1 (5 bases). This CDR3 comprises 15 residues. Germline V gene data show CDR1 as KGHSH and CDR2 as LQKENI. Trimming took 2 bases from V and 6 from J, leaving 11 bases between them. CDR3 nucleotides: TGTGCCAGCTCACCAGGGCAGGGTGGTAATTCACCCCTCCACTTT. Protein sequence: CASSPGQGGNSPLHF.

This chain uses TRBV5-5 with TRBJ1-5; unclear D gene. The CDR3 has 17 amino acids. Between the trimmed V and J ends, which lost 0 bases and 2 bases, there was a span of 15 bases. Germline V gene lookup returns CDR1 SGHKS and CDR2 YYEKEE (reference sequence). The DNA of the CDR3 is TGTGCCAGCAGCTTGGACCCCGGCGGGTATGGCAATCAGCCCCAGCATTTT. Encoded protein: CASSLDPGGYGNQPQHF.

V and J are TRBV19 and TRBJ2-1; D gene ambiguous. Germline assignment: CDR1 LNHDA and CDR2 SQIVND (reference sequence). The CDR3 sequence is 14 residues long. The V end lost 5 bases, the J end lost 8 bases, and 16 bases lay between the germline ends. Written as DNA, the CDR3 is TGTGCCAGTAGTCCTAAGCCTTTACCCGATGAGCAGTTCTTC. Translated, it gives CASSPKPLPDEQFF.

The rearrangement links TRBV5-1 to TRBJ1-5; 8 bases match TRBD1. V lost 6 bases to trimming and J lost 2 bases; unmatched junction nucleotides: 7. CDR1 is SGHRS, CDR2 YFSETQ, per germline. This CDR3 spans 15 amino acids. The CDR3 region is CASTPTGAGNQPQHF. The CDR3 bases are TGCGCCAGCACCCCGACAGGGGCTGGCAATCAGCCCCAGCATTTT. Combining the CDR3 with reference TRBV5-1 and TRBJ1-5 gives the whole variable domain KAGVTQTPRYLIKTRGQQVTLSCSPISGHRSVSWYQQTPGQGLQFLFEYFSETQRNKGNFPGRFSGRQFSNSRSEMNVSTLELGDSALYLCASTPTGAGNQPQHFGDGTRLSIL.

A single count supports this clone. The chain joins TRBV7-9 to TRBJ2-7, with TRBD1 matching 9 bases. CDR1 and CDR2 (germline): SEHNR, FQNEAQ (reference sequence). The CDR3 spans 14 residues. After removal of 4 bases from V and 4 bases from J, the junction contained 5 bases not matched to a gene. The CDR3 coding sequence is TGTGCCAGCAGCTCGACGGACAGGGGATACGAGCAGTACTTC. Protein product: CASSSTDRGYEQYF.

A few counts support this clone. The chain uses TRBV5-4 and TRBJ1-6, with D possibly being TRBD1 (5 bases). Germline V gene lookup returns CDR1 SGHNT and CDR2 YYREEE (reference sequence). The V end lost 4 bases, the J end lost 7 bases, and 9 bases lay between the germline ends. The CDR3 contains 13 residues. CDR3 DNA: TGTGCCAGCAGCGACAGAGAAAATTCACCCCTCCACTTT. Its translation: CASSDRENSPLHF. The variable domain in full, with the rest retrieved from reference TRBV5-4 and TRBJ1-6, is ETGVTQSPTHLIKTRGQQVTLRCSSQSGHNTVSWYQQALGQGPQFIFQYYREEENGRGNFPPRFSGLQFPNYSSELNVNALELDDSALYLCASSDRENSPLHFGNGTRLTVT.

The gene calls are TRBV7-2 and TRBJ1-3, with 8 nucleotides matching TRBD1. The V and J ends lost 5 bases and 4 bases, in that order; junction bases with no gene match: 10. The CDR3 is 16 residues long. The germline V gene has CDR1 SGHTA and CDR2 FQGNSA. The CDR3 spells CASSPRGQATGNTIYF. DNA of the CDR3: TGTGCCAGCAGCCCCCGGGGACAGGCCACCGGAAACACCATATATTTT.

The DNA for the CDR3 is TGTGCCAGCAGGGTACTACAGGGTACTTCACCCCTCCACTTT. Its protein product is CASRVLQGTSPLHF. The J gene is TRBJ1-6, the V gene TRBV28; D might be TRBD1 (6 bases). V was trimmed by 6 bases and J by 9 bases, leaving 15 bases between them. In germline, CDR1 is MDHEN, CDR2 SYDVKM. The CDR3 is 14 residues long.

V and J are TRBV4-3 and TRBJ1-6; TRBD1 matches 8 bases. The CDR3 is 15 residues long. V shed 3 bases and J 6 bases; nucleotides not matched to a gene: 4. Germline CDR1 reads LGHNA; CDR2 reads YSLEER. The CDR3 bases are TGCGCCAGCAGCCAGTCGGACAGGGCTAATTCACCCCTCCACTTT. Translating gives CASSQSDRANSPLHF.

Only one count was recorded for this clone. This chain connects TRBV6-1 to TRBJ1-2, with 7 bases aligning to TRBD1. CDR1 and CDR2 from the germline V gene are MNHNS and SASEGT. The CDR3 sequence is 13 residues long. Trimming took 1 base from V and 8 from J; bases not matched to a gene: 4. In DNA, the CDR3 is TGTGCCAGCAGTGAAGGGCAGGGGGGAGGCTACACCTTC. Amino acids: CASSEGQGGGYTF.

V usage is TRBV5-4 and J usage is TRBJ2-7, with TRBD1 identical over 11 bases. CDR3 length: 15 amino acids. The V gene end was trimmed by 4 bases and the J gene end by 3 bases; junction bases not matched to a gene: 6. Per germline, CDR1 SGHNT and CDR2 YYREEE (reference sequence). The CDR3: CASSRPGTGGYEQYF. Written as DNA, the CDR3 is TGTGCCAGCAGCAGACCCGGGACAGGGGGCTACGAGCAGTACTTC.

This clone was picked up a small number of times. The chain uses TRBV6-4 and TRBJ2-3; the match to TRBD2 covers 9 bases. The CDR3 consists of 15 residues. CDR1 and CDR2 from the germline V gene are MRHNA and SNTAGT. The ends lost 4 bases at V and 3 bases at J; junction bases unmatched: 5. The CDR3 is CASSGSSGGTDTQYF. The CDR3 region has the DNA TGTGCCAGCAGTGGTTCGAGCGGGGGGACAGATACGCAGTATTTT.

Comments on this clone: At one boundary the junction diverges from the germline segment, which might be a read error. This rearrangement joins TRBV20-1 to TRBJ2-1; 10 positions agree with TRBD2. This CDR3 contains 11 residues. In germline, CDR1 is DFQATT, CDR2 SNEGSKA (reference sequence). In nucleotides, the CDR3 is TGCAGTGCTAACGACCTAGCGGGAGATATCTTC. As protein: CSANDLAGDIF.

This clone was detected a few times. V gene TRBV5-1 combines with J gene TRBJ2-2, with a possible D match to TRBD1 (6 bases). This CDR3 spans 16 amino acids. Germline values: CDR1 SGHRS, CDR2 YFSETQ. The V and J ends lost 0 bases and 8 bases respectively, with 17 bases between them. CDR3 region: CASSLAGTITSGELFF. In DNA, the CDR3 is TGCGCCAGCAGCTTGGCCGGGACAATAACGTCAGGGGAGCTGTTTTTT.

This chain uses TRBV6-4 with TRBJ2-1; TRBD2 aligns across 14 bases. From germline, CDR1 is MRHNA and CDR2 SNTAGT. V gave up 9 bases and J gave up 0 bases; unmatched junction bases: 4. The CDR3 is 16 amino acids. CDR3 sequence reads: CARRLAGGSSYNEQFF. Written as DNA, the CDR3 is TGTGCCAGGCGACTAGCGGGAGGGAGCTCCTACAATGAGCAGTTCTTC.

The chain has TRBV28 and TRBJ2-7, with D tentatively TRBD2 (6 bases). The CDR3 loop spans 17 amino acids. Trimming cost V 8 bases and J 5 bases, with 28 bases left between them. The germline V gene has CDR1 MDHEN and CDR2 SYDVKM. CDR3 protein: CASEGMMGGKGFNEQYF. CDR3 DNA sequence: TGTGCCAGCGAGGGAATGATGGGCGGGAAGGGTTTCAACGAGCAGTACTTC.

This clone was seen only once. This sequence joins TRBV2 and TRBJ1-4; D is unresolved. Germline assignment: CDR1 SNHLY and CDR2 FYNNEI. This CDR3 has 14 residues. V dropped 1 base and J dropped 2 bases, with 5 bases sitting between them. The CDR3 protein is CASSEEQTNEKLFF. CDR3 in DNA: TGTGCCAGCAGTGAAGAACAGACTAATGAAAAACTGTTTTTT. The whole variable domain, remainder taken from reference TRBV2 and TRBJ1-4, is EPEVTQTPSHQVTQMGQEVILRCVPISNHLYFYWYRQILGQKVEFLVSFYNNEISEKSEIFDDQFSVERPDGSNFTLKIRSTKLEDSAMYFCASSEEQTNEKLFFGSGTQLSVL.

V usage is TRBV2 and J usage is TRBJ2-5, with 9 bases that match TRBD2. There are 15 residues in the CDR3. CDR1 and CDR2 from the germline V gene are SNHLY and FYNNEI. Trimming took 6 bases from V and 4 from J; bases not matched to a gene: 9. CDR3 sequence (DNA): TGTGCCAGCAGGCCAGTAGCGGGAGCGACAGAGACCCAGTACTTC. Its protein product is CASRPVAGATETQYF.

The J gene is TRBJ2-1, the V gene TRBV19, with TRBD1 matching over 7 bases. The CDR3 is made up of 14 amino acids. Trimming at V came to 3 bases and at J to 5 bases, leaving 4 bases not matched to a gene. Germline V gene lookup returns CDR1 LNHDA and CDR2 SQIVND (reference sequence). As DNA, the CDR3 is TGTGCCAGTAGTATTCAGGGGGACCACAATGAGCAGTTCTTC. It specifies CASSIQGDHNEQFF.

This clone was recorded a few times. J is TRBJ2-7 and V is TRBV5-6; 7 nucleotides match TRBD1. Germline V lookup: CDR1 SGHDT, CDR2 YYEEEE. V dropped 4 bases and J dropped 6; count of bases not matched to a gene: 10. This CDR3 has 14 amino acids. The CDR3 bases are TGTGCCAGCAGCGGCCCGCAGACAGGGAGCGAGCAGTACTTC. This sequence encodes CASSGPQTGSEQYF.

This clone was counted only a few times. The chain recombines TRBV27 with TRBJ2-7; 9 bases align to TRBD1. With 0 bases clipped from V and 3 bases from J, the junction kept 6 bases outside the gene matches. This CDR3 has 16 residues. Germline assignment: CDR1 MNHEY and CDR2 SMNVEV (reference sequence). The CDR3 nucleotides are TGTGCCAGCAGTTTATCGACAGGGGACAGGGTCTACGAGCAGTACTTC. Protein: CASSLSTGDRVYEQYF.

The chain uses TRBV7-9 and TRBJ1-2, with 7 bases lining up with TRBD1. The CDR3 is 16 residues long. The junction had 13 bases not matched to a gene; V was cut back by 4 bases and J by 5 bases. Germline V gives CDR1 SEHNR, CDR2 FQNEAQ (reference sequence). The CDR3 reads CASSSGRQGGGYGYTF. CDR3 nucleotide sequence: TGTGCCAGCAGCTCGGGGAGACAGGGCGGCGGGTATGGCTACACCTTC. Based on the CDR3 plus reference TRBV7-9 and TRBJ1-2, the full variable domain is DTGVSQNPRHKITKRGQNVTFRCDPISEHNRLYWYRQTLGQGPEFLTYFQNEAQLEKSRLLSDRFSAERPKGSFSTLEIQRTEQGDSAMYLCASSSGRQGGGYGYTFGSGTRLTVV.

This clone was counted a few times. The chain combines TRBV18 with TRBJ2-2, with 7 bases fitting TRBD1. The CDR3 has 17 amino acids. The germline gives CDR1 KGHSH, CDR2 LQKENI. V was pared by 8 bases and J by 1 base, with 13 bases of the junction left unmatched. The CDR3 is CASRTALGDRNTGELFF. The CDR3, as DNA: TGTGCCAGCCGGACCGCCTTAGGGGACAGGAACACCGGGGAGCTGTTTTTT.

The chain has TRBV10-3 and TRBJ2-7; tentatively, D is TRBD1 (6 bases). Trimming stripped 4 bases from V and 4 bases from J, with 17 bases between. CDR1 and CDR2 (germline): ENHRY, SYGVKD. This CDR3 comprises 15 residues. CDR3: CAISATSQGAYEQYF. The DNA for the CDR3 is TGTGCCATCAGTGCCACTTCACAGGGTGCATACGAGCAGTACTTC.

The gene calls are TRBV6-4 and TRBJ2-6; TRBD1 might be the D (5 bases). V dropped 6 bases and J dropped 0 bases, with 18 bases sitting between them. The germline V gene has CDR1 MRHNA and CDR2 SNTAGT. The CDR3 length is 18 residues. The CDR3 sequence: CASSPRGAARSGANVLTF. In nucleotides, the CDR3 is TGTGCCAGCAGCCCGCGTGGGGCCGCCCGCTCTGGGGCCAACGTCCTGACTTTC.